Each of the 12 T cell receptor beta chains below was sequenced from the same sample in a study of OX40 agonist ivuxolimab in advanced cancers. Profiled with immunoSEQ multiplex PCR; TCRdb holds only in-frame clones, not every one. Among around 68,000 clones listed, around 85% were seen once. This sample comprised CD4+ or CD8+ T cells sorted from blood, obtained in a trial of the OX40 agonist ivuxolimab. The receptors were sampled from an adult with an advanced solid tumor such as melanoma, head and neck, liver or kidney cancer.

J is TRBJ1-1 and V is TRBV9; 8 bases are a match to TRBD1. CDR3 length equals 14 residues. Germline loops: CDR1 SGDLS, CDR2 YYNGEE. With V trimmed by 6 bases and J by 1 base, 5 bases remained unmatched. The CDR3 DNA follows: TGTGCCAGCACCAGACAGGGGACGAACACTGAAGCTTTCTTT. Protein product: CASTRQGTNTEAFF.

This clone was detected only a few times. CDR3 bases: TGTGCCATCAGTCCGCAGGGAGGCTACGAGCAGTACTTC. It specifies CAISPQGGYEQYF. This chain connects TRBV10-3 to TRBJ2-7, with D perhaps TRBD2 (6 bases). The germline V and J ends were trimmed by 5 bases and 3 bases, with 11 bases remaining between them. CDR3 length: 13 amino acids. Germline loops: CDR1 ENHRY, CDR2 SYGVKD.

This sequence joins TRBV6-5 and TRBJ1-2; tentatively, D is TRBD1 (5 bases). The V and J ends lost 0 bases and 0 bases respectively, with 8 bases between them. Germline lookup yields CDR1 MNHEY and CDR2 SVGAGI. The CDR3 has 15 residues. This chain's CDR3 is CASSYSKGSNYGYTF. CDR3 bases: TGTGCCAGCAGTTACTCGAAGGGGTCTAACTATGGCTACACCTTC.

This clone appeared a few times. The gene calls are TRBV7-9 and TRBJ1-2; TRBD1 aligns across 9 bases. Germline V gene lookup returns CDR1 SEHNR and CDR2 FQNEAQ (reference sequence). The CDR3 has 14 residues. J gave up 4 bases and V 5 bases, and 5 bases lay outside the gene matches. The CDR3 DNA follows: TGTGCCAGCAGCCGGCCGGGACAGGGCTATGGCTACACCTTC. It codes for CASSRPGQGYGYTF.

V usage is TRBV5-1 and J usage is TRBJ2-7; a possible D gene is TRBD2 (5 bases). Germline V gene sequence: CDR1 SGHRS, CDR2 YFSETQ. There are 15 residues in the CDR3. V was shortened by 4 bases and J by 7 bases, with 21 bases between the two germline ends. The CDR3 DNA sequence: TGCGCCAGCAGCACTACCCCCGGGGTGGTGGGTGAGCAGTACTTC. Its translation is CASSTTPGVVGEQYF.

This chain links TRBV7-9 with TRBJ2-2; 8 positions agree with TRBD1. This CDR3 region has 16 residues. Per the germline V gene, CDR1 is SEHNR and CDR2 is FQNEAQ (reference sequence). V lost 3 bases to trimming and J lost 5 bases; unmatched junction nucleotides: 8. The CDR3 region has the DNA TGTGCCAGCAGCTTTCCGGGCAGGGGGCGGACCGGGGAGCTGTTTTTT. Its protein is CASSFPGRGRTGELFF.

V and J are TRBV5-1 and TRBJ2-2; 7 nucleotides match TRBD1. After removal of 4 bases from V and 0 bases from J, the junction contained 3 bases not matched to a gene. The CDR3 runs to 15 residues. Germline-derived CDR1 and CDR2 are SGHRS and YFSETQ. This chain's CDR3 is CASSIDRANTGELFF. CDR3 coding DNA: TGCGCCAGCAGCATTGACAGGGCGAACACCGGGGAGCTGTTTTTT.

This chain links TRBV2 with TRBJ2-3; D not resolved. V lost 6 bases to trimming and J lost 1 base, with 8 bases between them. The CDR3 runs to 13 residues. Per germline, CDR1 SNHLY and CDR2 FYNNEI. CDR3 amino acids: CASRGSGTDTQYF. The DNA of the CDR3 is TGTGCCAGCAGGGGGTCGGGCACAGATACGCAGTATTTT.

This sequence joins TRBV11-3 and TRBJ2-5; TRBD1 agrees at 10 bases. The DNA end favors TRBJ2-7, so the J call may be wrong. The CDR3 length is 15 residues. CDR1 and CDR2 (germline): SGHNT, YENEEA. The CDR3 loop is CASSRGQGDSYEQYF. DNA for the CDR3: TGTGCCAGCAGCCGAGGACAGGGGGACTCCTACGAGCAGTACTTC.

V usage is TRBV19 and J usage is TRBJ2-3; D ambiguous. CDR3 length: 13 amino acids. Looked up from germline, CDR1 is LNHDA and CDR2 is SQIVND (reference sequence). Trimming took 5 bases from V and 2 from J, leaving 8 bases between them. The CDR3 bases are TGTGCCAGTAGTCCGGCCAACACAGATACGCAGTATTTT. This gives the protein CASSPANTDTQYF.

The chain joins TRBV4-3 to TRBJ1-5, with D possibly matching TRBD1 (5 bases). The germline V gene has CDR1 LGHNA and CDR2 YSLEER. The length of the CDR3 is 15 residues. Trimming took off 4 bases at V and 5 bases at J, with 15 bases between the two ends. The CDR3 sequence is CASSPRAGTHQPQHF. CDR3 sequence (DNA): TGCGCCAGCAGCCCCAGGGCAGGGACTCATCAGCCCCAGCATTTT.

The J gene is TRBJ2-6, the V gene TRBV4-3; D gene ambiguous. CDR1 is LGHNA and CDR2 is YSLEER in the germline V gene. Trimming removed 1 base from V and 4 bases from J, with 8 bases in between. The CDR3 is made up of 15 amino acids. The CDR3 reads CASSQGRAGANVLTF. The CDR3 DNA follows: TGCGCCAGCAGCCAAGGGAGAGCAGGGGCCAACGTCCTGACTTTC.